This T cell receptor beta chain originates from a study of CD8+CD57+ T cells in acquired aplastic anemia. Whole-study context: Sorted CD4+ and CD8+ cells gave a mean 3.2 ug DNA, range roughly 0.2 to 27.4 ug.

Sequencing was done on patients that had shown CD8+CD57+ cell expansion by flow cytometry. TCR beta VDJ combinations and CDR3 sequences were profiled from genomic DNA. Using its own MiXCR run on the reads, TCRdb lists one record per CDR3 protein. The data hold about 180,000 distinct CDR3 sequences, with about three fifths observed a single time. The table lists this clonotype with many counts. The receptor comes from a human donor with aplastic anemia. The sample consisted of sorted CD4+, CD8+, or CD8+CD57+ T cells (not recorded which) from PBMCs.

In DNA, the CDR3 is TGTGCCAGTAAAGAGTTTGGGGAGAGGAACACTGAAGCTTTCTTT. Its protein is CASKEFGERNTEAFF. This chain links TRBV19 with TRBJ1-1, with D unclear. The CDR3 runs 15 residues. Trimming removed 7 bases from V and 1 base from J, with 16 bases in between. Germline V lookup: CDR1 LNHDA, CDR2 SQIVND (reference sequence).